The T cell receptor (beta chain) under discussion was sequenced for a study of shared clonotypes between healthy human individuals. Caucasian adults residing in Nashville, Tennessee made up all the donors. Into CD45RA+ naive and CD45RA-negative memory subsets, the CD4+ cells were split. Only in-frame clones appear in the TCRdb table, and some are missing; sequencing was by immunoSEQ multiplex PCR. The sample lists about 1.1 million clones; 60% to 85% were seen once. This clone was counted a few times. CDR1 and CDR2 (germline): MDHEN, SYDVKM. The CDR3 sequence is 14 residues long. Trimming took off 3 bases at V and 7 bases at J, with 16 bases between the two ends.

The receptor was derived from a man in his late teens or twenties in good health. Some clones in this sample may be carry-over from other donors' samples. The chain combines TRBV28 with TRBJ2-7; no reliable D call. Sequencing was performed on memory CD4+ T cells from PBMCs. The subset was: CD45RA-negative fraction. CDR3 protein: CASSFPQHMGEQYF. The CDR3 DNA is TGTGCCAGCAGTTTCCCTCAACACATGGGAGAGCAGTACTTC. Complete variable domain (other parts from reference TRBV28 and TRBJ2-7): DVKVTQSSRYLVKRTGEKVFLECVQDMDHENMFWYRQDPGLGLRLIYFSYDVKMKEKGDIPEGYSVSREKKERFSLILESASTNQTSMYLCASSFPQHMGEQYFGPGTRLTVT.